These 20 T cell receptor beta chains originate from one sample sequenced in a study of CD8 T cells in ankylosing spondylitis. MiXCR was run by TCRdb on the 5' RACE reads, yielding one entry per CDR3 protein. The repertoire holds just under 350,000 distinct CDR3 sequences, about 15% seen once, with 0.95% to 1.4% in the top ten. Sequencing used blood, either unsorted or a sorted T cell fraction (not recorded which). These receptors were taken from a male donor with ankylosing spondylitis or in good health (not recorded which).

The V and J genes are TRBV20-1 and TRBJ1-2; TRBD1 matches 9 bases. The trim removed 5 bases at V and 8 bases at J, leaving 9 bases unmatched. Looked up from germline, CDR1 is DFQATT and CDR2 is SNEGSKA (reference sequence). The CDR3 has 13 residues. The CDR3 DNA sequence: TGCAGTGCTCAGACTGGGACAGGGAAGGGCTACACCTTC. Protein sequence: CSAQTGTGKGYTF.

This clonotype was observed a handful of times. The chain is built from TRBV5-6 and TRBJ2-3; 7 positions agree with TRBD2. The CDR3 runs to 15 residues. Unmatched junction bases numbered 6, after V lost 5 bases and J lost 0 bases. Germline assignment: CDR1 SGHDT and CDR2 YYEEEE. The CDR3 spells CASSYLADSTDTQYF. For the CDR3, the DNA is TGTGCCAGCAGTTATCTAGCGGATAGCACAGATACGCAGTATTTT. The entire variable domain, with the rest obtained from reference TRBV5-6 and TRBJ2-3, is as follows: DAGVTQSPTHLIKTRGQQVTLRCSPKSGHDTVSWYQQALGQGPQFIFQYYEEEERQRGNFPDRFSGHQFPNYSSELNVNALLLGDSALYLCASSYLADSTDTQYFGPGTRLTVL.

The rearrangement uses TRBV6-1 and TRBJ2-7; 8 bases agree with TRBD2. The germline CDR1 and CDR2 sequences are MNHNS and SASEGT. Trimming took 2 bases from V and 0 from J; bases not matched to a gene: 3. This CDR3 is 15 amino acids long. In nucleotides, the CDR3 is TGTGCCAGCAGTGAACTAGCGGGCCGCTCCTACGAGCAGTACTTC. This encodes CASSELAGRSYEQYF.

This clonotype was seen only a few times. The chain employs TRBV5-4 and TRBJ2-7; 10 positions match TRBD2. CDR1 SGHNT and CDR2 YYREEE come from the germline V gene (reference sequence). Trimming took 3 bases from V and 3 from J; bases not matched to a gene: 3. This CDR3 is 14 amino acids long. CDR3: CASSSLAGGYEQYF. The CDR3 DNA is TGTGCCAGCAGCTCGTTAGCGGGAGGCTACGAGCAGTACTTC.

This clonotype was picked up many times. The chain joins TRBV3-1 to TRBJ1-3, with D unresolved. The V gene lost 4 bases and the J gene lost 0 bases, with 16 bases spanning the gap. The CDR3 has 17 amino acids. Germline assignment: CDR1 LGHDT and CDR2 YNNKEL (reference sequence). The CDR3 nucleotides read TGTGCCAGCAGCCCAAGAAGCGGGCCGAGCTCTGGAAACACCATATATTTT. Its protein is CASSPRSGPSSGNTIYF.

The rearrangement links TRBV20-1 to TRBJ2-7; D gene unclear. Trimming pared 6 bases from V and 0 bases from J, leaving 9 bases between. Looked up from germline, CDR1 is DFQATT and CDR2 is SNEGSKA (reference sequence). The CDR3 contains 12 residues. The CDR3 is CSAAGSSYEQYF. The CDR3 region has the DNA TGCAGTGCGGCCGGTAGCTCCTACGAGCAGTACTTC.

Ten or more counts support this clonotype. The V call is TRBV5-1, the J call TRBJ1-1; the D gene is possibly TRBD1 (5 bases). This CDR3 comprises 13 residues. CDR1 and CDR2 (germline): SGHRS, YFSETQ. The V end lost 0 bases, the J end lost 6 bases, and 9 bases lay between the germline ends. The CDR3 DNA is TGCGCCAGCAGCTTGGTGCAGGGTGCTGAAGCTTTCTTT. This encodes CASSLVQGAEAFF.

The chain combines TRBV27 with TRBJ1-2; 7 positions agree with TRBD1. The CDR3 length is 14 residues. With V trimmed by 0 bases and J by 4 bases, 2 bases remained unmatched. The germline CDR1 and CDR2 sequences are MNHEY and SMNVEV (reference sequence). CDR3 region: CASSLSGTVYGYTF. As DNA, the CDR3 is TGTGCCAGCAGTTTATCCGGGACAGTCTATGGCTACACCTTC.

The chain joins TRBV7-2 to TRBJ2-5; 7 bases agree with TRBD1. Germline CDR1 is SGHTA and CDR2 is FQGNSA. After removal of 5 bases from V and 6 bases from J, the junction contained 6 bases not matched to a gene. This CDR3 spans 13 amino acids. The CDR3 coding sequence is TGTGCCAGCAGCCTCGACAGGGTTCAGACCCAGTACTTC. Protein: CASSLDRVQTQYF.

CDR3 region: CASSFHRVGGDEQFF. CDR3 DNA sequence: TGTGCCAGCAGTTTCCACAGGGTGGGGGGTGATGAGCAGTTCTTC. The chain links TRBV12-3 or TRBV12-4 to TRBJ2-1; possibly TRBD1 or TRBD2 for D (6 bases each). V shed 3 bases and J shed 8 bases, with 17 bases lying between them. The CDR3 is 15 residues long.

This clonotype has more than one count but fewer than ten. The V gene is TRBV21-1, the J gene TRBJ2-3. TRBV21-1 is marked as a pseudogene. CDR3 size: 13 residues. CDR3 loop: CASSNTWGDTQYF. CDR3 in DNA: TGTGCCAGCAGCAACACCTGGGGAGATACGCAGTATTTT.

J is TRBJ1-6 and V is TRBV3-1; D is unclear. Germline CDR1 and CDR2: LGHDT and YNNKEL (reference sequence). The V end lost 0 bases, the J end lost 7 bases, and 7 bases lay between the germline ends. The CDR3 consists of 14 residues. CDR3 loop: CASSQDGGNSPLHF. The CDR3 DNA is TGTGCCAGCAGCCAAGACGGTGGCAATTCACCCCTCCACTTT.

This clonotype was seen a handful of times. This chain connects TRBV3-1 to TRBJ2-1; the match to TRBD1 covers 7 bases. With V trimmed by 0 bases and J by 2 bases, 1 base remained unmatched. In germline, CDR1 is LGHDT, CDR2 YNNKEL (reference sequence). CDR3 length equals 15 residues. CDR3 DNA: TGTGCCAGCAGCCAAGAGGGGACAGCCTACAATGAGCAGTTCTTC. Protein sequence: CASSQEGTAYNEQFF.

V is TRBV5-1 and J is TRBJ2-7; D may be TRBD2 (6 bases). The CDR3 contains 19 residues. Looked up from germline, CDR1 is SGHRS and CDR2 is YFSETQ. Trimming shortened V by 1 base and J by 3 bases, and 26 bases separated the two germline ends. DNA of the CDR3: TGCGCCAGCAGCTTGAAGCCGGGCCCGCTAGCGCGAGTCCTCTACGAGCAGTACTTC. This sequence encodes CASSLKPGPLARVLYEQYF.

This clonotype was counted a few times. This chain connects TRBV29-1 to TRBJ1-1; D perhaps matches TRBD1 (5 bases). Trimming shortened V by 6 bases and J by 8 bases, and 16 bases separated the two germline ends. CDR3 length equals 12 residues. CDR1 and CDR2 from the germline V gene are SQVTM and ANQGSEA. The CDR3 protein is CSVAWRQFEAFF. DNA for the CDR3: TGCAGCGTCGCATGGCGACAGTTCGAAGCTTTCTTT.

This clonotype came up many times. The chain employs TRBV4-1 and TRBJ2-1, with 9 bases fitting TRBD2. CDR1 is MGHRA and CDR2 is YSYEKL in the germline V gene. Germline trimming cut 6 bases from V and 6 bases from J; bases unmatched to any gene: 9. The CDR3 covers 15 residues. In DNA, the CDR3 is TGCGCCAGCAGATGGACCTCAGCGGGAGGCAATGAGCAGTTCTTC. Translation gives CASRWTSAGGNEQFF.

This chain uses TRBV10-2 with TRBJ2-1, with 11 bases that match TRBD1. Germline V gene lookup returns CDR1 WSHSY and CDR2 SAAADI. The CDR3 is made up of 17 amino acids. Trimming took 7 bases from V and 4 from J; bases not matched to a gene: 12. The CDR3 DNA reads TGCGCCAGCATCCCCCCAACCGGGACAGGGGGATACAATGAGCAGTTCTTC. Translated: CASIPPTGTGGYNEQFF.

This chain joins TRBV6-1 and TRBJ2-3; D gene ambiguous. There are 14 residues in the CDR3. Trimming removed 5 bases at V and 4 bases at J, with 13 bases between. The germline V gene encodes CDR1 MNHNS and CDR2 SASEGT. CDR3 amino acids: CASSPYRVADTQYF. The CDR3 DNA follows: TGTGCCAGCAGTCCTTATAGGGTCGCAGATACGCAGTATTTT.

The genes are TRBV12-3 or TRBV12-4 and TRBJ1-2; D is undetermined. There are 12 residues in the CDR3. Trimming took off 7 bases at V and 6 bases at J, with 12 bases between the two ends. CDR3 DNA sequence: TGTGCCAGCAAGGTGTCGGGCAATGGCTACACCTTC. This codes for CASKVSGNGYTF.

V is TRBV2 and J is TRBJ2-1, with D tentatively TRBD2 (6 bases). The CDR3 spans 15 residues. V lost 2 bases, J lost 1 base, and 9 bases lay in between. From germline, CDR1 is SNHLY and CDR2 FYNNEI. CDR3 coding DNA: TGTGCCAGCAGTGAAACGGGGGAATCCTACAATGAGCAGTTCTTC. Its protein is CASSETGESYNEQFF.